This T cell receptor (beta chain) was recovered during a study of radiation and T cells in renal cell carcinoma. Study findings and constraints: Top tumor clonotypes rose in blood 2 weeks post-radiation, then contracted.

The repertoire was sequenced with immunoSEQ multiplex PCR; TCRdb's copy has only in-frame clones and lacks some. Seen here are around 81,000 clones, approximately 86% observed once, and the top ten hold 9.4%. Time point specified: blood 4 weeks post-SBRT, at nephrectomy. This sample's treatment: 15 Gy SBRT to primary tumor, nephrectomy 4 weeks later. Concerning this clone itself: Its antigen is not identified.

The CDR3 runs to 19 residues. Germline V gene sequence: CDR1 MNHEY, CDR2 SMNVEV (reference sequence). The V end was cut by 2 bases, the J end by 1 base, with 24 bases between. The sample consisted of blood, taken from a patient whose treatment included radiotherapy and nephrectomy. The TCR was taken from a man in his fifties with renal cell carcinoma. The rearrangement links TRBV27 to TRBJ2-7, with D perhaps TRBD1 (5 bases). The CDR3 loop is CASSLRLSPGQGRSYEQYF. DNA for the CDR3: TGTGCCAGCAGTTTAAGATTATCCCCCGGGCAGGGTCGATCCTACGAGCAGTACTTC.